The entry that follows covers one T cell receptor (beta chain) sequence. This sample is drawn from a study of OX40 agonist ivuxolimab in advanced cancers. This table comes from immunoSEQ multiplex PCR, and its TCRdb copy is limited to in-frame clones, with some not included. Counted here are some 21,000 clones, about 89% occurring once; the ten biggest clones make up around 50%. The specimen was CD4+ or CD8+ T cells sorted from blood, collected in a trial of the OX40 agonist ivuxolimab. The TCR originated in an adult with an advanced solid tumor such as melanoma, head and neck, liver or kidney cancer.

The CDR3 DNA sequence: TGTGCCAGCAGTTTTGACAGGGGATACACTGAAGCTTTCTTT. Translated: CASSFDRGYTEAFF. The chain couples TRBV28 to TRBJ1-1, with 8 bases fitting TRBD1. The J segment lost 3 bases and the V segment lost 3 bases, leaving 3 bases of the junction unmatched. CDR1 is MDHEN and CDR2 is SYDVKM in the germline V gene. The CDR3 length is 14 residues.